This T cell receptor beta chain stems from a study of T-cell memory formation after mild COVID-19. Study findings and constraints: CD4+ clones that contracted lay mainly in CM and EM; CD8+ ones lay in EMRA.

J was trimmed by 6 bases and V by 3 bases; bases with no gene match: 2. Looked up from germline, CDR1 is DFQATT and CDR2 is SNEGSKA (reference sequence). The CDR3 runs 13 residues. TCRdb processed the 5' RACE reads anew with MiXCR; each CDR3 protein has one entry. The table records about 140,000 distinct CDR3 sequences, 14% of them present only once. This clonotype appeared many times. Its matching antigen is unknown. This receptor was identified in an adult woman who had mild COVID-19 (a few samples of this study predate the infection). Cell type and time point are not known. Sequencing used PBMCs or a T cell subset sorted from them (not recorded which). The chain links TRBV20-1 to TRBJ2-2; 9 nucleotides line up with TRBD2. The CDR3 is CSASIAGAGELFF. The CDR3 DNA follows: TGCAGTGCTAGCATAGCGGGAGCCGGGGAGCTGTTTTTT.